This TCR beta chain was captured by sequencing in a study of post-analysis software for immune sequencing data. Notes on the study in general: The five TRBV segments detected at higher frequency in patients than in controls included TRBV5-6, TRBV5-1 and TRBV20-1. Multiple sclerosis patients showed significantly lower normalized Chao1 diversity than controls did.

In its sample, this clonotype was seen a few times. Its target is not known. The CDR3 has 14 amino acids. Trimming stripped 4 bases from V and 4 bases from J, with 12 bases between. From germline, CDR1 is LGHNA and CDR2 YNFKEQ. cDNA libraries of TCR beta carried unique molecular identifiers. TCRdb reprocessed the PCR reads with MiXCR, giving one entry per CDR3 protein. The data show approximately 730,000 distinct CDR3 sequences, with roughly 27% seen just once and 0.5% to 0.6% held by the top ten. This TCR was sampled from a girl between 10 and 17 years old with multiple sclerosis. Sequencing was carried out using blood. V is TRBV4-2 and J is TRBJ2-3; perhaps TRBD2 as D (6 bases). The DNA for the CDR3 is TGTGCCAGCAGCCGCGGGGCCCAGGCAGATACGCAGTATTTT. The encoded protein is CASSRGAQADTQYF.